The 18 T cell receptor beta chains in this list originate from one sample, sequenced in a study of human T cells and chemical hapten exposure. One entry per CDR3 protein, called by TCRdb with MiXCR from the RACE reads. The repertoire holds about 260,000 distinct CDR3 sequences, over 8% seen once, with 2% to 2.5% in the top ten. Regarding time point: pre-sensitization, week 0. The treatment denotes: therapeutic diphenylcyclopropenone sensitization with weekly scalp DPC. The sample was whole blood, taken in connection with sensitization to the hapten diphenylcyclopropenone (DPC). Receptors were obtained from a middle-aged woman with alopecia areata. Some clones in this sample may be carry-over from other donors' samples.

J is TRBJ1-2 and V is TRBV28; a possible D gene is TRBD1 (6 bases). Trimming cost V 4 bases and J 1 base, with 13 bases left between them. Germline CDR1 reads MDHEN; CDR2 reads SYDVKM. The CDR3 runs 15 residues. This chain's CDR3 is CASSSPRTVNYGYTF. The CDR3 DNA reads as TGTGCCAGCAGTTCCCCCCGGACAGTTAACTATGGCTACACCTTC.

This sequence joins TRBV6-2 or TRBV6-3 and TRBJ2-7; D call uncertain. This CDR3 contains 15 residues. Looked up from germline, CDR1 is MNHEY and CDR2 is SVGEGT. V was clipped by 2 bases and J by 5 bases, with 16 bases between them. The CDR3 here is CASSYDLPLGNEQYF. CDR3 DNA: TGTGCCAGCAGTTACGACCTTCCCTTGGGAAACGAGCAGTACTTC.

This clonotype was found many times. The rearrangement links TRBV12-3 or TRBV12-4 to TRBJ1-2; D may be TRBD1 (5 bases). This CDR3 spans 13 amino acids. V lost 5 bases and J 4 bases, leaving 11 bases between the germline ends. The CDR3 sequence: CASSPRGLYGYTF. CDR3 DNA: TGTGCCAGCAGTCCTAGGGGTCTCTATGGCTACACCTTC.

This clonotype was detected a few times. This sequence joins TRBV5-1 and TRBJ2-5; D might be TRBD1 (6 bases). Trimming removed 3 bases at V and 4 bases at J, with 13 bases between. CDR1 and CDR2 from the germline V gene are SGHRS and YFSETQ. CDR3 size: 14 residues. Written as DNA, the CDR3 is TGCGCCAGCAGCTACAGACAGGTTCCAGAGACCCAGTACTTC. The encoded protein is CASSYRQVPETQYF.

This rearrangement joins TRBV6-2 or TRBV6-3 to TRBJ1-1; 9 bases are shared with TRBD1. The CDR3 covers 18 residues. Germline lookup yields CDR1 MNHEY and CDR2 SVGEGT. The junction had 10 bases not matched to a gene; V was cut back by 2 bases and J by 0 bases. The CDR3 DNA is TGTGCCAGCAGTTACCCGGGACAGGGAAATATCATGAACACTGAAGCTTTCTTT. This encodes CASSYPGQGNIMNTEAFF.

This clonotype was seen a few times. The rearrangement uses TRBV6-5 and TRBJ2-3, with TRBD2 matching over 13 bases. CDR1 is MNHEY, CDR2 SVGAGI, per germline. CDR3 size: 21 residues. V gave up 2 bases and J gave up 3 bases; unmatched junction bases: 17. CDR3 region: CASSYPTKLAGGRARTDTQYF. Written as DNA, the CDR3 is TGTGCCAGCAGTTACCCGACGAAACTAGCGGGAGGGCGGGCCAGAACAGATACGCAGTATTTT.

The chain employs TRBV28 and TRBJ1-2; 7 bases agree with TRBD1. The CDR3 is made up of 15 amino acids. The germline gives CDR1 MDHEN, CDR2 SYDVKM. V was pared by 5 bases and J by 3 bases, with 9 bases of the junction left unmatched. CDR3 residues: CASSPWDSRYYGYTF. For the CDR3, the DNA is TGTGCCAGCAGTCCCTGGGACAGTCGTTACTATGGCTACACCTTC.

CDR3 coding DNA: TGTGCCAGCAGTTTAGACTCCCGCTCTGGAAACACCATATATTTT. It specifies CASSLDSRSGNTIYF. The chain couples TRBV27 to TRBJ1-3; D not resolved. The CDR3 has 15 amino acids. CDR1 is MNHEY and CDR2 is SMNVEV in the germline V gene (reference sequence). V lost 2 bases, J lost 0 bases, and 8 bases lay in between.

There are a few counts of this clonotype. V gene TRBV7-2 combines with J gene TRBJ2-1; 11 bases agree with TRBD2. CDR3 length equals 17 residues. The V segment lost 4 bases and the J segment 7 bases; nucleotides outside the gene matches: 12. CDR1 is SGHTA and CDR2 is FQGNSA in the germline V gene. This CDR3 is CASSSTPSSGRGNEQFF. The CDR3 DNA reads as TGTGCCAGCAGCTCCACCCCCAGTAGCGGGAGGGGGAATGAGCAGTTCTTC.

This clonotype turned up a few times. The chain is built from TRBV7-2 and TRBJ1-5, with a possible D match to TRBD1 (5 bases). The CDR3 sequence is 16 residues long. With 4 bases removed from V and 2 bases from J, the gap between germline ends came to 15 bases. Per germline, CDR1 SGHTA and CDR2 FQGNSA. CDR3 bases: TGTGCCAGCAGCTCTGGGCCAGGGTCGGGCAATCAGCCCCAGCATTTT. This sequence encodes CASSSGPGSGNQPQHF. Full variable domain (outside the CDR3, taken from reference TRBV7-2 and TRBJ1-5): GAGVSQSPSNKVTEKGKDVELRCDPISGHTALYWYRQSLGQGLEFLIYFQGNSAPDKSGLPSDRFSAERTGGSVSTLTIQRTQQEDSAVYLCASSSGPGSGNQPQHFGDGTRLSIL.

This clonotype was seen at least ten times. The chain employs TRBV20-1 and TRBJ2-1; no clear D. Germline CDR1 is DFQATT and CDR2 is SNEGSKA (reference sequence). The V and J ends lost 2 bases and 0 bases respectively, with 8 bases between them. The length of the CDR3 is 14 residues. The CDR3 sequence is CSARRAGSYNEQFF. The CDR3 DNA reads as TGCAGTGCTAGAAGAGCCGGCTCCTACAATGAGCAGTTCTTC.

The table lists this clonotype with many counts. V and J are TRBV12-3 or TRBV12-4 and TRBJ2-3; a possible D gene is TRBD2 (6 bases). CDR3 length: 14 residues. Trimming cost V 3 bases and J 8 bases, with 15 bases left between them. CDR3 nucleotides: TGTGCCAGCAGTTTCGCCAGCGGGCAAGTTACGCAGTATTTT. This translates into CASSFASGQVTQYF.

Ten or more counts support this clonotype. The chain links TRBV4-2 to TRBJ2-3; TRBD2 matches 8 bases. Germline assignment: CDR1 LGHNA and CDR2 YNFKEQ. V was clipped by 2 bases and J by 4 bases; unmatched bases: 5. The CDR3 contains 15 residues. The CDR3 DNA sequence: TGTGCCAGCAGCCAACGATCAGCGGGAGCAGATACGCAGTATTTT. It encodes CASSQRSAGADTQYF.

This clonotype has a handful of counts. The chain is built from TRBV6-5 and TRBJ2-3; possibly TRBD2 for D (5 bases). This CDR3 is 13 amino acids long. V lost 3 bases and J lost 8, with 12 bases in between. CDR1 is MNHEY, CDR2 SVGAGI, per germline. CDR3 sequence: CASSYASGGTQYF. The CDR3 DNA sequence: TGTGCCAGCAGTTATGCATCTGGAGGTACGCAGTATTTT.

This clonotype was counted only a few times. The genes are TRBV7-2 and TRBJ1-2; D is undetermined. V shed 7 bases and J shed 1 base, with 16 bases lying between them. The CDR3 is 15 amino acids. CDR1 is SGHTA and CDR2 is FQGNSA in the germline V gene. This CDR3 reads CASTLSRGYNYGYTF. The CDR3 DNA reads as TGTGCCAGCACTTTGAGTAGAGGTTATAACTATGGCTACACCTTC.

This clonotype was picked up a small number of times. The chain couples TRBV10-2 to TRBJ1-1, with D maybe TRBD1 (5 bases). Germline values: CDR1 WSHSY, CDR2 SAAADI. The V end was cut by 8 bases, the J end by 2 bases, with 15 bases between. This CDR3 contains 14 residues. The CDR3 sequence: CASRWGSDNTEAFF. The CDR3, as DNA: TGCGCCAGCCGGTGGGGCAGTGATAACACTGAAGCTTTCTTT.

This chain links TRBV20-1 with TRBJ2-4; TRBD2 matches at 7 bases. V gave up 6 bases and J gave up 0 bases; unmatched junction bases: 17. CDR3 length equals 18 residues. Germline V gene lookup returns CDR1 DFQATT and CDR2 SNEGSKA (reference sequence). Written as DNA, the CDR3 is TGCAGTGCCCCGGGCGTTTGGATAGCGGGCCGAGCCAAAAACATTCAGTACTTC. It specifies CSAPGVWIAGRAKNIQYF.

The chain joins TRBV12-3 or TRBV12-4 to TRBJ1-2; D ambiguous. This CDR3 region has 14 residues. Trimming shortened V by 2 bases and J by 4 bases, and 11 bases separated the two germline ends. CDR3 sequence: CASSLLDGSYGYTF. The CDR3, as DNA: TGTGCCAGCAGTTTATTAGACGGATCCTATGGCTACACCTTC.